The rows below give T cell receptor beta chains drawn from one sample of a study of blood T cells in healthy people across ages. A single record per CDR3 protein comes from TCRdb applying MiXCR to the 5' RACE reads. The table has about 1,400,000 distinct CDR3 sequences, 55% to 75% seen once. Sequencing was performed on blood. The receptors shown here come from a man in his late teens or twenties in good health. CDR3s leave out the opening cysteine and the closing phenylalanine or tryptophan. Fields, in order: CDR3 protein, V gene, J gene.

SVFPISGSYNEQF,TRBV29-1,TRBJ2-1
SARKDGNNEQY,TRBV20-1,TRBJ2-7
ASRGDNGELF,TRBV12-3/TRBV12-4,TRBJ2-2
SAAPGLGNPDTQY,TRBV20-1,TRBJ2-3
ARSRLVDSFEQY,TRBV7-9,TRBJ2-7
ATRESTPVWGTGELF,TRBV7-9,TRBJ2-2
ASSLTDGWVYGYT,TRBV27,TRBJ1-2
ASSSQGEAEAF,TRBV27,TRBJ1-1
ASSEVPLAGGPVDTQY,TRBV2,TRBJ2-3
ASGRRTGIYNQPQH,TRBV6-5,TRBJ1-5
ASSREVTGQY,TRBV12-3/TRBV12-4,TRBJ2-7
ASNLSRTGELF,TRBV12-3/TRBV12-4,TRBJ2-2
ASSQQGATSGANVLT,TRBV6-1,TRBJ2-6
ATRPSGPYEQY,TRBV10-3,TRBJ2-7
ASSYRQDRRDEQY,TRBV6-5,TRBJ2-7
ATRATIPSETQY,TRBV24-1,TRBJ2-5
ASSGEADTQY,TRBV2,TRBJ2-3
ASSFGVRFYEQY,TRBV7-2,TRBJ2-7
ASKQDDNTEAF,TRBV5-1,TRBJ1-1
ASYPLLQGQETQY,TRBV6-2/TRBV6-3,TRBJ2-5
ASSAGDSGIRETQY,TRBV5-1,-
ASSLDTAHNSPLH,TRBV7-9,TRBJ1-6
ASRTGDYSPLH,TRBV6-2/TRBV6-3,TRBJ1-6
ASKGIFGQGRVGTDTQY,TRBV10-2,TRBJ2-3
ASSPMGAGALAKNIQY,TRBV11-2,TRBJ2-4
ASSSMDRGVGGYT,TRBV7-9,TRBJ1-2
ASSYSGTYTQY,TRBV7-6,TRBJ2-3
ASSKGNRDGNQPQH,TRBV21-1,TRBJ1-5
ASSQDTFRGGEKLF,TRBV4-3,TRBJ1-4
SVEAGGSANEKLF,TRBV29-1,TRBJ1-4
ASSKARRLAHEQY,TRBV21-1,TRBJ2-7
SARDAGGAYNEQF,TRBV20-1,TRBJ2-1
ASSLGTSEASYEQY,TRBV3-1,TRBJ2-7
ASSQAVGDEQF,TRBV4-1,TRBJ2-1
ASSESKGNQPQH,TRBV2,TRBJ1-5
SVEEGGRVDGYT,TRBV29-1,TRBJ1-2
SARLLLAGPIDTQY,TRBV20-1,TRBJ2-3
SVLTRDLAKNIQY,TRBV29-1,TRBJ2-4
ASRGGLAEETQY,TRBV7-9,TRBJ2-5
SAIESYEQY,TRBV29-1,TRBJ2-7
ASSSVPRGEAF,TRBV6-2/TRBV6-3,TRBJ1-1
AISDGEEETQY,TRBV10-3,TRBJ2-5
ASRNRGLDLWDTEAF,TRBV11-2,TRBJ1-1
ASSMTSGRSTYEQY,TRBV7-9,-